One sample yielded the 11 T cell receptor beta chains listed below, sequenced in a study of T cells in Graves' hyperthyroidism and ophthalmopathy. It was RNA transcripts that yielded the amplified TCR beta CDR3 regions. The HTBI set primed first-round TCR CDR3 RT-PCR. TCRdb analysed the multiplex PCR reads with MiXCR anew, one entry per CDR3 protein. Of approximately 560,000 distinct CDR3 sequences detected, 15% to 18% appear once; the ten largest clones hold 7.3%. Material: blood. The receptor set was obtained from a woman in her twenties or thirties with Graves' hyperthyroidism.

The chain recombines TRBV29-1 with TRBJ1-1, with 7 bases matching TRBD1. CDR1 SQVTM and CDR2 ANQGSEA come from the germline V gene. J lost 4 bases, V lost 7 bases, and 12 bases had no gene match. The CDR3 contains 14 residues. The CDR3 nucleotides read TGCAGCGCTAAGACAGGGCTGGGGGGCACTGAAGCTTTCTTT. Protein product: CSAKTGLGGTEAFF.

This clonotype was seen ten or more times. The chain couples TRBV4-1 to TRBJ2-1; TRBD2 agrees at 13 bases. Germline values: CDR1 MGHRA, CDR2 YSYEKL. The CDR3 is made up of 16 amino acids. V gave up 4 bases and J gave up 10 bases; unmatched junction bases: 10. CDR3 amino acids: CASSLRRTSGSNEQFF. The CDR3 coding sequence is TGCGCCAGCAGCCTCCGGAGGACTAGCGGGAGCAACGAGCAGTTCTTC.

In this sample, this clonotype turned up many times. This rearrangement joins TRBV20-1 to TRBJ1-1; no reliable D call. The V gene's germline CDR1 is DFQATT and CDR2 SNEGSKA (reference sequence). CDR3 length: 13 residues. Trimming removed 1 base from V and 2 bases from J, with 8 bases in between. CDR3 coding DNA: TGCAGTGCTAGAGTTCAGCCTAACACTGAAGCTTTCTTT. It translates to CSARVQPNTEAFF.

This clonotype was detected only a few times. The chain carries TRBV7-9 and TRBJ2-5, with D uncertain. The CDR3 is 15 amino acids. The germline V gene encodes CDR1 SEHNR and CDR2 FQNEAQ (reference sequence). V lost 3 bases and J 1 base, leaving 12 bases between the germline ends. The CDR3 DNA reads TGTGCCAGCAGCTTTTCCCTGGGCGCCCAAGAGACCCAGTACTTC. Its protein is CASSFSLGAQETQYF.

This clonotype was found many times. The V call is TRBV30, the J call TRBJ1-1; 11 bases are shared with TRBD1. CDR1 GTSNPN and CDR2 SVGIG come from the germline V gene (reference sequence). V lost 4 bases, J lost 6 bases, and 7 bases stayed unmatched. The length of the CDR3 is 14 residues. The CDR3 DNA sequence: TGTGCCTGGAATGACGGGACAGGGGGACCTGAAGCTTTCTTT. It encodes CAWNDGTGGPEAFF.

This clonotype was picked up many times. The V call is TRBV28, the J call TRBJ2-1, with TRBD2 matching over 10 bases. After removal of 4 bases from V and 4 bases from J, the junction contained 7 bases not matched to a gene. CDR3 length equals 16 residues. Germline V gene data show CDR1 as MDHEN and CDR2 as SYDVKM. CDR3 residues: CASSSEREGKYNEQFF. The CDR3 nucleotides read TGTGCCAGCAGTTCAGAGCGGGAGGGTAAATACAATGAGCAGTTCTTC.

This clonotype was counted many times. This sequence joins TRBV29-1 and TRBJ2-7, with TRBD1 identical over 7 bases. The J call is doubtful: the DNA matches TRBJ2-1 better. The germline V gene has CDR1 SQVTM and CDR2 ANQGSEA. The CDR3 is 18 amino acids. The CDR3 region is CSVEVTWPTGSRTYEQFF. DNA for the CDR3: TGCAGCGTTGAAGTTACGTGGCCGACAGGGTCCCGAACCTACGAGCAGTTCTTC.

This clonotype occurred many times. The CDR3 coding sequence is TGTGCCAGCAGCAAAGATAGGACAGGGGTTTACGAGCAGTACTTC. This gives the protein CASSKDRTGVYEQYF. The J gene is TRBJ2-7, the V gene TRBV7-9, with 9 bases that match TRBD1. Per the germline V gene, CDR1 is SEHNR and CDR2 is FQNEAQ (reference sequence). J was trimmed by 4 bases and V by 5 bases; bases with no gene match: 9. This CDR3 region has 15 residues.

Comment on this clonotype: A single base separates this from a much larger clone, so it may be a read error. The chain carries TRBV12-3 or TRBV12-4 and TRBJ2-5; D is unresolved. The CDR3 sequence is 14 residues long. Trimming left V 5 bases short and J 4 bases short, with 14 bases between. CDR3 loop: CASSPSRRPETQYF. Here the CDR3 DNA reads TGTGCCAGCAGTCCCTCGAGGCGTCCAGAGACCCAGTACTTC.

The chain is built from TRBV7-2 and TRBJ1-3, with a tentative D call TRBD1 (6 bases). Germline V CDR1 and CDR2: SGHTA, FQGNSA. The CDR3 length is 15 residues. The V end was cut by 5 bases, the J end by 0 bases, with 11 bases between. The CDR3 coding sequence is TGTGCCAGCAGCCGCCAGGGGACCTCTGGAAACACCATATATTTT. It yields the protein CASSRQGTSGNTIYF.

The chain joins TRBV7-3 to TRBJ2-3, with 9 bases that match TRBD2. Losses at the gene ends were 2 bases for V and 4 bases for J; bases not matched to a gene: 7. Germline V CDR1 and CDR2: SGHTA, FQGTGA. CDR3 length: 16 residues. The CDR3 coding sequence is TGTGCCAGCAGCTTATTAGCGGGGGTTGGTTCAGATACGCAGTATTTT. This encodes CASSLLAGVGSDTQYF.